This TCR beta chain was recorded in a study of blood T cell repertoires in COVID-19. The data were produced by immunoSEQ multiplex PCR, yet TCRdb's version contains in-frame clones alone and is incomplete. Here the sample spans fewer than 250,000 clones, approximately 86% being singletons. Germline values: CDR1 MNHEY, CDR2 SVGAGI. V shed 6 bases and J 6 bases; nucleotides not matched to a gene: 14. CDR3 length: 15 amino acids. A single count supports this clone. The receptor was isolated from a woman aged 40 to 50 with acute COVID-19. J is TRBJ2-7 and V is TRBV6-5; the match to TRBD1 covers 7 bases. Material: PBMCs or T cells enriched from blood (not recorded which). The CDR3 loop reads CASSQGVSRLGEQYF. Here the CDR3 DNA reads TGTGCCAGCAGCCAGGGGGTCTCTAGGCTGGGCGAGCAGTACTTC.